This T cell receptor (beta chain) was recovered during a study of cytomegalovirus exposure and HLA in healthy donors. Study-level results: Reports showed the classifier diagnosing cytomegalovirus status with high specificity and sensitivity. Differences between HLA loci emerged in a later analysis of TCR association rates, with DRB1 most and HLA-C fewest.

Each donor's status was that of a healthy bone marrow donor. As to this clone: The antigen is not known.

Vbeta (60) and Jbeta (13) primers were used in the PCR. Only in-frame clones appear in the TCRdb table, and some are missing; sequencing was by immunoSEQ multiplex PCR. This sample contains 140,000 to 150,000 clones. V was cut by 7 bases and J by 0 bases, with 13 bases left in between. Per the germline V gene, CDR1 is SEHNR and CDR2 is FQNEAQ (reference sequence). The CDR3 contains 16 residues. This sequence was found in a male donor in good health and CMV-seronegative. Sequenced material: PBMCs. This chain uses TRBV7-9 with TRBJ1-6; D call uncertain. CDR3 region: CASTPGESSYNSPLHF. DNA of the CDR3: TGTGCCAGCACGCCAGGCGAGAGCTCCTATAATTCACCCCTCCACTTT.